These T cell receptor beta chains were read from a single sample in a study of metastatic and nonmetastatic thyroid tumors. TCRdb reassembled clones from the PCR reads with MiXCR. The data hold about 38,000 clones, with 28% observed a single time. Specimen: blood. These receptors came from a male donor with papillary thyroid cancer or a benign thyroid nodule (not recorded which). Some clones in this sample may be carry-over from other donors' samples. Both conserved end residues are part of each CDR3. A D gene is named only where the DNA matches it firmly. Clone size is shown for a subset of rows, as once, few, many or a class of expanded clone.

D gene: NA; V gene: TRBV24-1; J gene: TRBJ2-2; clone size: NA; CDR3 DNA: TGTGCCACCAGTTATTTGAGGGGAGTGGCCTGGGAGCTGTTTTTT; CDR3 protein: CATSYLRGVAWELFF
D gene: NA; V gene: TRBV13; J gene: TRBJ2-1; clone size: NA; CDR3 DNA: TGTGCCAGCAGCTTAGGTGGCAATGAGCAGTTATTC; CDR3 protein: CASSLGGNEQLF
D gene: NA; V gene: TRBV15; J gene: TRBJ2-1; clone size: NA; CDR3 DNA: TGTGCCACCAGCAGAGGCGGAATCGCGACAGACTATCGGGACAATGAGCAGTTCTTC; CDR3 protein: CATSRGGIATDYRDNEQFF
D gene: TRBD2; V gene: TRBV6-5; J gene: TRBJ2-7; clone size: NA; CDR3 DNA: TGTGCCAGCGGTTACTCTCCGCCTAGCGGATACCACGAGCAGTACTTC; CDR3 protein: CASGYSPPSGYHEQYF
D gene: TRBD1; V gene: TRBV20-1; J gene: TRBJ1-2; clone size: many; CDR3 DNA: TGCAGTGCCAGGGGGGGCGGCGCCTATGGCTACACCTTC; CDR3 protein: CSARGGGAYGYTF
D gene: TRBD2; V gene: TRBV20-1; J gene: TRBJ2-1; clone size: NA; CDR3 DNA: TGCAGTGCCTATAGCGGGAGGGCCTCTAATGAGCAGTTCTTC; CDR3 protein: CSAYSGRASNEQFF
D gene: NA; V gene: TRBV5-1; J gene: TRBJ2-3; clone size: many; CDR3 DNA: TGCGCCAGCAGCTTGGCCTCCCCAGATACGCAGTATTTT; CDR3 protein: CASSLASPDTQYF
D gene: TRBD2; V gene: TRBV4-3; J gene: TRBJ2-5; clone size: many; CDR3 DNA: TGCGCCAGCAGCCAAACTATTTTAGCGGGATCTCAAGAGACCCAGTACTTC; CDR3 protein: CASSQTILAGSQETQYF
D gene: NA; V gene: TRBV6-1; J gene: TRBJ1-1; clone size: NA; CDR3 DNA: TGTGCCAGCAGTGAACAGAACACTGAAGCTTTCTTT; CDR3 protein: CASSEQNTEAFF
D gene: NA; V gene: TRBV30; J gene: TRBJ1-5; clone size: many; CDR3 DNA: TGTGCCTGGAGTCAGGAGGTGGCGGATCAGCCCCAGCATTTT; CDR3 protein: CAWSQEVADQPQHF
D gene: NA; V gene: TRBV19; J gene: TRBJ2-2; clone size: few; CDR3 DNA: TGTGCCAGCCAGACGGAGGGGGCCGACACCGGGGAGCTGTTTTTT; CDR3 protein: CASQTEGADTGELFF
D gene: NA; V gene: TRBV7-8; J gene: TRBJ2-7; clone size: NA; CDR3 DNA: TGTGCCAGCAGCTCGGGCCGCACCTCTTACTACGAGCAGTACTTC; CDR3 protein: CASSSGRTSYYEQYF
D gene: NA; V gene: TRBV4-1; J gene: TRBJ1-5; clone size: NA; CDR3 DNA: TGCGCCAGCAGCAGCGTCGGTCAGCCCCAGCATTTT; CDR3 protein: CASSSVGQPQHF
D gene: NA; V gene: TRBV11-2; J gene: TRBJ2-7; clone size: NA; CDR3 DNA: TGTGCCAGCAGCCCCCTTGGCAGGGGTATGAACGAGCAGTACTTC; CDR3 protein: CASSPLGRGMNEQYF
D gene: NA; V gene: TRBV7-2; J gene: TRBJ1-4; clone size: NA; CDR3 DNA: TGTGCCAGCAGCTTAGGTGTCGGCACCGTTAATGAAAAACTGTTTTTT; CDR3 protein: CASSLGVGTVNEKLFF
D gene: NA; V gene: TRBV14; J gene: TRBJ2-2; clone size: many; CDR3 DNA: TGTGCCAGCAGCCAAGAGGTTGTCACCGGGGAGCTGTTTTTT; CDR3 protein: CASSQEVVTGELFF
D gene: NA; V gene: TRBV11-2; J gene: TRBJ1-2; clone size: NA; CDR3 DNA: TGTGCCAGCAGCCCCAGAGATAGGACGGGGGACTATGGCTACACCTTC; CDR3 protein: CASSPRDRTGDYGYTF
D gene: NA; V gene: TRBV18; J gene: TRBJ2-1; clone size: NA; CDR3 DNA: TGTGCCAGCTCACCACCGGGGGGTACGGCCAACAATGAGCAGTTCTTC; CDR3 protein: CASSPPGGTANNEQFF
D gene: NA; V gene: TRBV3-1; J gene: TRBJ1-1; clone size: NA; CDR3 DNA: TGTGTCATCAGCTTTGGGACGTCTTCCTCTGAAGCTTTCTTT; CDR3 protein: CVISFGTSSSEAFF
D gene: NA; V gene: TRBV28; J gene: TRBJ2-1; clone size: few; CDR3 DNA: TGTGCCAGCAGTTTAGGCAATGAGCAGTTCTTC; CDR3 protein: CASSLGNEQFF
D gene: NA; V gene: TRBV6-1; J gene: TRBJ2-5; clone size: many; CDR3 DNA: TGTGCCAGCAAAAAGGTAGAGACCCAGTACTTC; CDR3 protein: CASKKVETQYF
D gene: TRBD2; V gene: TRBV4-1; J gene: TRBJ2-1; clone size: many; CDR3 DNA: TGCGCCAGCAGCGACGGACTAGCGGGGTTCCGGAGCTCCTACAATGAGCAGTTCTTC; CDR3 protein: CASSDGLAGFRSSYNEQFF
D gene: NA; V gene: TRBV19; J gene: TRBJ2-3; clone size: few; CDR3 DNA: TGTGCCAGTAGTATAGATCTAGGGACAGATACGCAGTATTTT; CDR3 protein: CASSIDLGTDTQYF
D gene: NA; V gene: TRBV6-6; J gene: TRBJ2-3; clone size: few; CDR3 DNA: TGTGCCAGCAGTTACTCGGCTAGCGTAGCCACAGATACGCAGTATTTT; CDR3 protein: CASSYSASVATDTQYF
D gene: TRBD2; V gene: TRBV20-1; J gene: TRBJ2-1; clone size: medium-sized; CDR3 DNA: TGCAGTGCTAGAGGCACTAGCGGGGCCTACAATGAGCAGTTCTTC; CDR3 protein: CSARGTSGAYNEQFF
D gene: NA; V gene: TRBV2; J gene: TRBJ2-7; clone size: NA; CDR3 DNA: TGTGCCAGCAGTGACGAGGGCGAGCAGTACTTC; CDR3 protein: CASSDEGEQYF
D gene: NA; V gene: TRBV19; J gene: TRBJ1-2; clone size: few; CDR3 DNA: TGTGCCAGTAGTCCCCAGGGGATCCTCTATGGCTACACCTTC; CDR3 protein: CASSPQGILYGYTF
D gene: NA; V gene: TRBV4-3; J gene: TRBJ1-3; clone size: NA; CDR3 DNA: TGCGCCAGCAGCCAAGATCAGGGGACCTCTGGAAACACCATATATTTT; CDR3 protein: CASSQDQGTSGNTIYF
D gene: NA; V gene: TRBV12-5; J gene: TRBJ2-1; clone size: many; CDR3 DNA: TGTGCTAGTGGTCTTCCGCTGGGTGAGCAGTTCTTC; CDR3 protein: CASGLPLGEQFF
D gene: NA; V gene: TRBV19; J gene: TRBJ1-2; clone size: NA; CDR3 DNA: TGTGCCAGTAGTATAGTGCATTCTAACTATGGCTACACCTTC; CDR3 protein: CASSIVHSNYGYTF
D gene: TRBD1; V gene: TRBV29-1; J gene: TRBJ2-7; clone size: few; CDR3 DNA: TGCATCCTTTCCAGGGGGACCCTCTACGAGCAGTACTTC; CDR3 protein: CILSRGTLYEQYF
D gene: NA; V gene: TRBV20-1; J gene: TRBJ2-7; clone size: once; CDR3 DNA: TGCAGTGCCAACGACGGGGGCTACGAGCAGTACTTC; CDR3 protein: CSANDGGYEQYF
D gene: TRBD2; V gene: TRBV11-2; J gene: TRBJ2-2; clone size: few; CDR3 DNA: TGTGCCAGCAGACGGACTAGCGGGGGGATTACGAACACCGGGGAGCTGTTTTTT; CDR3 protein: CASRRTSGGITNTGELFF
D gene: NA; V gene: TRBV7-2; J gene: TRBJ2-1; clone size: many; CDR3 DNA: TGTGCCAGCAGCCAAGCGCTAACCCTCAATGAGCAGTTCTTC; CDR3 protein: CASSQALTLNEQFF
D gene: TRBD2; V gene: TRBV27; J gene: TRBJ2-7; clone size: few; CDR3 DNA: TGTGCCAGCAGTGAGCGGGAGGTAGGTGAGCAGTACTTC; CDR3 protein: CASSEREVGEQYF
D gene: TRBD2; V gene: TRBV6-2/TRBV6-3; J gene: TRBJ2-3; clone size: few; CDR3 DNA: TGTGCCAGCAGGCCAGCGGGAGTGCCCACAGATACGCAGTATTTT; CDR3 protein: CASRPAGVPTDTQYF
D gene: TRBD2; V gene: TRBV11-1; J gene: TRBJ2-7; clone size: NA; CDR3 DNA: TGTGCCAGCAGCCCGTTGAGGAGCGGGGGACCCTACGAGCAGTACTTC; CDR3 protein: CASSPLRSGGPYEQYF
D gene: TRBD1; V gene: TRBV28; J gene: TRBJ1-1; clone size: NA; CDR3 DNA: TGTGCCAGCAGTTACCGAGGCCAGGGGGGCACTGAAGCTTTCTTT; CDR3 protein: CASSYRGQGGTEAFF
D gene: NA; V gene: TRBV7-8; J gene: TRBJ1-2; clone size: few; CDR3 DNA: TGTGCCAGCAGCCCCCAAGGGGTGAGGACCTATGGCTACACCTTC; CDR3 protein: CASSPQGVRTYGYTF
D gene: NA; V gene: TRBV20-1; J gene: TRBJ2-2; clone size: NA; CDR3 DNA: TGCAGTGCTAGAGCCAACAGGGTAGAAGGCGGGGAGCTGTTTTTT; CDR3 protein: CSARANRVEGGELFF
D gene: NA; V gene: TRBV6-2/TRBV6-3; J gene: TRBJ2-6; clone size: NA; CDR3 DNA: TGTGCCAGCAGTTTGGGCGCCGGAGGATACTCTGGGGCCAACGTCCTGACTTTC; CDR3 protein: CASSLGAGGYSGANVLTF
D gene: TRBD2; V gene: TRBV7-9; J gene: TRBJ2-1; clone size: NA; CDR3 DNA: TGTGCCAGCAGCTCATGGACTAGCGGCTCCTACAATGAGCAGTTCTTC; CDR3 protein: CASSSWTSGSYNEQFF